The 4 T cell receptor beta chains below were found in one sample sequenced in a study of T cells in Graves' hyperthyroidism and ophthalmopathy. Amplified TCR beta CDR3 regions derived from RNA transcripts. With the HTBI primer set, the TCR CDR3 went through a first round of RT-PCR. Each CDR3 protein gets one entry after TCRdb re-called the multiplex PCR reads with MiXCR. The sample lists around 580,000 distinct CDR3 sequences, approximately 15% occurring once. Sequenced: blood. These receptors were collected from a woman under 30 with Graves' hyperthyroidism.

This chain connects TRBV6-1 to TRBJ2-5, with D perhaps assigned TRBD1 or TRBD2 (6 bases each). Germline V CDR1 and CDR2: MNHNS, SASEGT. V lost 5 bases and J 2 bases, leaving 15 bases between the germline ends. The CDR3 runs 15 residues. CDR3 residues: CASSPGGGWQETQYF. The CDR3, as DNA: TGTGCCAGCAGTCCAGGAGGGGGTTGGCAAGAGACCCAGTACTTC.

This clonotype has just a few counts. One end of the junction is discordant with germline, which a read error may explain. DNA of the CDR3: TGTACCAGCAGCGAGATAACAGGGGCCACTGAAGCTTTCTTT. Translated, it gives CTSSEITGATEAFF. The chain employs TRBV2 and TRBJ1-1; 7 nucleotides align to TRBD1. This CDR3 contains 14 residues. The V gene's germline CDR1 is SNHLY and CDR2 FYNNEI.

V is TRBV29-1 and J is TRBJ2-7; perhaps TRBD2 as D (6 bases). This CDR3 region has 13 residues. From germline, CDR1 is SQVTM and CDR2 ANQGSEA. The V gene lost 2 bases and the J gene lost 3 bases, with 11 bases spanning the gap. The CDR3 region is CSVESSGDYEQYF. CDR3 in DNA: TGCAGCGTTGAAAGTAGCGGAGACTACGAGCAGTACTTC.

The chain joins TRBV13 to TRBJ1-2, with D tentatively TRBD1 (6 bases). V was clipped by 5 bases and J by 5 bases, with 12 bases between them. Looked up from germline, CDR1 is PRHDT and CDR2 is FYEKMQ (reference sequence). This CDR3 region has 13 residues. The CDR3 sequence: CASSQGSQYGYTF. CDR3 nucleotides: TGTGCCAGCAGCCAGGGGTCGCAGTATGGCTACACCTTC.